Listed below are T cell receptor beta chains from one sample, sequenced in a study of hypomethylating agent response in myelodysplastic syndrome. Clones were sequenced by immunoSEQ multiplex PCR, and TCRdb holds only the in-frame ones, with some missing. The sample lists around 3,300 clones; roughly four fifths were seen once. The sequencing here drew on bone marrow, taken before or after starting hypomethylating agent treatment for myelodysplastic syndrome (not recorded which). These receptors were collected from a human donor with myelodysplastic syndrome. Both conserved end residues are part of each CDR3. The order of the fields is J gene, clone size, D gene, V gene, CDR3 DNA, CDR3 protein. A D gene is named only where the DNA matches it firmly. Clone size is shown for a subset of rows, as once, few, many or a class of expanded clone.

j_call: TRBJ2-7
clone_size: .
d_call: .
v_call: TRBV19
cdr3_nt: TGTGCCAGTAGTACCCCTCATAAGCAGTACTTC
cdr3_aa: CASSTPHKQYF

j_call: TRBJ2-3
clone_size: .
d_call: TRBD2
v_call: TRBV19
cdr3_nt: TGTGCCAGTACGGCGGGAGGCGCAGATACGCAGTATTTT
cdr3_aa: CASTAGGADTQYF

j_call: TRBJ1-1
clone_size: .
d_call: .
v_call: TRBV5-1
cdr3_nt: TGCGCCAGCAGCTTGGTTATTTCGGAGAACACTGAAGCTTTCTTT
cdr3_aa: CASSLVISENTEAFF

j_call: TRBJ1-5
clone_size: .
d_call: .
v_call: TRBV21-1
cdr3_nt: TGTGCCAGCACTCGGACAGACGGGGGAGATCAGCCCCAGCATTTT
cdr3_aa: CASTRTDGGDQPQHF

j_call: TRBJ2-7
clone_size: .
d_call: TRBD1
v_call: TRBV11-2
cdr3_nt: TGTGCCAGCAGCCCACAGACAGGGGTGTACTCTGGCGAGCAGTACTTC
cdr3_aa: CASSPQTGVYSGEQYF

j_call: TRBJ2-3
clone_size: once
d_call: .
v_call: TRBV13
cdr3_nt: TGTGCCAGCAGCTCAAGTTTCGGGTACGATACGCAGTATTTT
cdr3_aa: CASSSSFGYDTQYF

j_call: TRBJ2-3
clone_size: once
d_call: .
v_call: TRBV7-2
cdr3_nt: TGTGCCAGCAGCTTTAAATCGAGCACAGATACGCAGTATTTT
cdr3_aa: CASSFKSSTDTQYF

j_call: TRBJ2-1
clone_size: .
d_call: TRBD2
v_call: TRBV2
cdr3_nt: TGTGCCAGCAGATACCTAGCGGGAGCTGACGTTAGCAATGAGCAGTTCTTC
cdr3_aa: CASRYLAGADVSNEQFF

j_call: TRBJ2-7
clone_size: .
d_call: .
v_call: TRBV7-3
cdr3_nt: TGTGCCAGCAGCTTATCCAGCGGCCCCTACGAGCAGTACTTC
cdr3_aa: CASSLSSGPYEQYF

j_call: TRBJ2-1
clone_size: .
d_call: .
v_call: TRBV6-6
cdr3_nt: TGTGCCAGCATCAAAGTGGGGCCCCGCTACAATGAGCAGTTCTTC
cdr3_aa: CASIKVGPRYNEQFF

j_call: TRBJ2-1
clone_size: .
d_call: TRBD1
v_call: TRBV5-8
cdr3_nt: TGTGCCGGTACAGGGGGGACCTACAATGAGCAGTTCTTC
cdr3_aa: CAGTGGTYNEQFF

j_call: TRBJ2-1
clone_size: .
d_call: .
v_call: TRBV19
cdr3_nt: TGTGCCAGTAGTATAGCCTTCGGACGGCCAGGGGAGCAGTTCTTC
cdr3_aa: CASSIAFGRPGEQFF

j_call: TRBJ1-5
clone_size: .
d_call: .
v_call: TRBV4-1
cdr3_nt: TGCGCCAGCAGCCAAGTAGGGTCCAATCAGCCCCAGCATTTT
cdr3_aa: CASSQVGSNQPQHF

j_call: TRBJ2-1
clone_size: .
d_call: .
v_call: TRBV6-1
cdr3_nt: TGTGCCAGCTCACTAGAAGGGAATGAGCAGTTCTTC
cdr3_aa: CASSLEGNEQFF

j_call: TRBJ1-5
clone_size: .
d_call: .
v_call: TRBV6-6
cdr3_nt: TGTGCCAGCAGTCTCGGGGGGGCCAATCAGCCCCAGCATTTT
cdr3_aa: CASSLGGANQPQHF

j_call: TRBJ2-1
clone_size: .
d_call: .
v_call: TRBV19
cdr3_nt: TGTGCCAGTAGTATTAGCGTCCATGAGCAGTTCTTC
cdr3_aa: CASSISVHEQFF

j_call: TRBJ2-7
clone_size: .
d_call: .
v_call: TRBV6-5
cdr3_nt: TGTGCCAGCAAGGAAGGTTACGAGCAGTACTTC
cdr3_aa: CASKEGYEQYF

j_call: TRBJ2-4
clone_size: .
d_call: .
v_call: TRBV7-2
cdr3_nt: TGTGCCAGCAGCTTGGGTCCCTCCATTCAGTACTTC
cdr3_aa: CASSLGPSIQYF

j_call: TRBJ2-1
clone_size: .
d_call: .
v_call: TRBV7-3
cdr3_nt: TGTGCCAGCAGCTTATCCGAGAATGAGCAGTTCTTC
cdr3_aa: CASSLSENEQFF

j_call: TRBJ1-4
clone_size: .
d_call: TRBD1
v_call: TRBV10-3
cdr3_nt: TGTGCCATCCAGGGACAGAGAAATGAAAAACTGTTTTTT
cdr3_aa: CAIQGQRNEKLFF

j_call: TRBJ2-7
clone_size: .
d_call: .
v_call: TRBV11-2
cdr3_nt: TGTGCCAGCAGCCTAACCTACGAGCAGTACTTC
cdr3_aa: CASSLTYEQYF

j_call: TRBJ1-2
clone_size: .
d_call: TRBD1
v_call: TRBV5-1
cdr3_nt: TGCGCCAGCAGCTTGTTAGGGGACAGAGCTGCCAGAACCTTC
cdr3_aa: CASSLLGDRAARTF

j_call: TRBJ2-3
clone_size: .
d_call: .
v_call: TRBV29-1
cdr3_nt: TGCAGCGTTTACGGGGTCCAGGGAGATACGCAGTATTTT
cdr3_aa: CSVYGVQGDTQYF

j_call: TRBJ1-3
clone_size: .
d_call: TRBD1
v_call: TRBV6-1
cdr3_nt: TGTGCCAGCGGTGCCGCCAGGGGGCGAACCTTGACCACCTCTGGAAACACCATATATTTT
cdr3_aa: CASGAARGRTLTTSGNTIYF

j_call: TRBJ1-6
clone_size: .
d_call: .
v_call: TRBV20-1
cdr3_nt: TGCAGTGCTAGAGGCGATTCACCCCTCCACTTT
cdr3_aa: CSARGDSPLHF

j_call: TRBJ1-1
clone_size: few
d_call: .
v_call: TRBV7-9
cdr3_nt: TGTGCCAGCAGCTTAGAATCGGGCGTCGGGAACACTGAAGCTTTCTTT
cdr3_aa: CASSLESGVGNTEAFF

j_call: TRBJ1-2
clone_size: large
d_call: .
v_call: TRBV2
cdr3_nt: TGTGCCAGCAGTAATGGTCCTACGGGGTATGGCTACACCTTC
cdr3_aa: CASSNGPTGYGYTF

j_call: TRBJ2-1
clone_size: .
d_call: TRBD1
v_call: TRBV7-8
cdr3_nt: TGTGCCAGCAGCCCGGACAGGGGCCTTCTCAATGAGCAGTTCTTC
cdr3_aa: CASSPDRGLLNEQFF

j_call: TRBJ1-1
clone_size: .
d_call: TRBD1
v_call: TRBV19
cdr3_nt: TGTGCCAGTAGTACAGCCGGGACAGGGGGAACTGAAGCTTTCTTT
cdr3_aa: CASSTAGTGGTEAFF

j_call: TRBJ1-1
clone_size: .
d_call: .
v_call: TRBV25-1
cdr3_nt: TGTGCGACCGCGGTAGGGCCCCTGAACACTGAAGCTTTCTTT
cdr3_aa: CATAVGPLNTEAFF

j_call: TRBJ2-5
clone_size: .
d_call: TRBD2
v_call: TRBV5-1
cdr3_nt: TGCGCCAGCAGCTTGGAAGGGACTAGGCAAGAGACCCAGTACTTC
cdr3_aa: CASSLEGTRQETQYF

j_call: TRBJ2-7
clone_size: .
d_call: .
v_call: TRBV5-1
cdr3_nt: TGCGCCAGCAGCTTGGTCGCAGGGGCCCGCTACGAGCAGTACTTC
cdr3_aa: CASSLVAGARYEQYF

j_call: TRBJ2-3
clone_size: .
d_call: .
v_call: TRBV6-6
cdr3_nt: TGTGCCAGCACAGGGATTATAGCAGATACGCAGTATTTT
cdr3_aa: CASTGIIADTQYF

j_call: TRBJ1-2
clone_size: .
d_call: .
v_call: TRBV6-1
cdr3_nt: TGTGCCAGCAGTGAAGCGGGGACCTATGGCTACACCTTC
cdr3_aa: CASSEAGTYGYTF

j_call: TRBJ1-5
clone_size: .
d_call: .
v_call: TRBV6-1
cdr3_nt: TGTGCCAGCAGTGGAGGCAGAGCACGGCATCAGCCCCAGCATTTT
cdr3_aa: CASSGGRARHQPQHF

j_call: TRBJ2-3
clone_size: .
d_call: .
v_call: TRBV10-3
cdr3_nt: TGTGCCATCAGTGATCCCCGGGACCGCATCACAGATACGCAGTATTTT
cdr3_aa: CAISDPRDRITDTQYF

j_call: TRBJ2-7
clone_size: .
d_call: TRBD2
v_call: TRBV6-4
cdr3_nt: TGTGCCAGCATCTTGACTAGCGGGAGCTCCTACGAGCAGTACTTC
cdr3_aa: CASILTSGSSYEQYF

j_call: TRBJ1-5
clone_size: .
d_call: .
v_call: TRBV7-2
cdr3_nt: TGTGCCAGCAGCTTAACAAATAGGGGGCAGCCCCAGCATTTT
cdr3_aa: CASSLTNRGQPQHF

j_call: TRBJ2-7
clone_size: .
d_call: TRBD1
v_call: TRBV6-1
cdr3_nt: TGTGCCAGCAGTCGGGACAGTTGGGTCTACGAGCAGTACTTC
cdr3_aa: CASSRDSWVYEQYF

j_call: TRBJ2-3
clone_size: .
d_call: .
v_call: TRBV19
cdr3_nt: TGTGCCAGTAGTATCGGTTCTTCGCTCCGTGATACGCAGTATTTT
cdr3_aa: CASSIGSSLRDTQYF

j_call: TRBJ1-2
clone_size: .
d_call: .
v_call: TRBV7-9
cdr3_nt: TGTGCCAGCAGCTTAGGAGGGATCCGGTCCCGACTCCGTGAATACGGCTACACCTTC
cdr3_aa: CASSLGGIRSRLREYGYTF

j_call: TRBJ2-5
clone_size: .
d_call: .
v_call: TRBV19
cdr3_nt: TGTGCCACTACGGAATTCGACGGGGCCCAAGAGACCCAGTACTTC
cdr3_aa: CATTEFDGAQETQYF

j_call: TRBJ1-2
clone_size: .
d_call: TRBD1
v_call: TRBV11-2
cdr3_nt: TGTGCCAGCAGTCGGGCAGGGGGCGGCTACACCTTC
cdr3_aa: CASSRAGGGYTF

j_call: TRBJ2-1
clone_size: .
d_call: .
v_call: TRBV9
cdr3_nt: TGTGCCAGCAGCGTAGCTAAAATGGGCTCCCAGTCATGGCGGGGCGTCTCCTACAATGAGCAGTTCTTC
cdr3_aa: CASSVAKMGSQSWRGVSYNEQFF